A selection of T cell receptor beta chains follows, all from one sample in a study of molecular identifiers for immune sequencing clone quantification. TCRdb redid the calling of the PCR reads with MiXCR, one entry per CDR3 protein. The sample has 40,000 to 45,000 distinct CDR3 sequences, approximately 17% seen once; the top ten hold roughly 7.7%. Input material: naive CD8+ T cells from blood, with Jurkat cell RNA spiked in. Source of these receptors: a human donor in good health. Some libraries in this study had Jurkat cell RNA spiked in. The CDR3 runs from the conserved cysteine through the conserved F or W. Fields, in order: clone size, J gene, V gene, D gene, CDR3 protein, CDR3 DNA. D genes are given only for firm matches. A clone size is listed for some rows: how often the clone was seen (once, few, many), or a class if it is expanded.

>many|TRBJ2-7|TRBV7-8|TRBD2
CASSPGGRAYEQYF
TGTGCCAGCAGCCCCGGCGGGAGGGCCTACGAGCAGTACTTC
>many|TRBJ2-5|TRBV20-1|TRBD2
CSALFPLAGEEETQYF
TGCAGTGCCCTCTTCCCTTTAGCGGGAGAGGAAGAGACCCAGTACTTC
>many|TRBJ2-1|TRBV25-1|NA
CASTGYLDRNNEQFF
TGTGCCAGCACAGGGTACTTGGACAGAAACAATGAGCAGTTCTTC
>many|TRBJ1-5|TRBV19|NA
CASSIGTGLSNQPQHF
TGTGCCAGTAGTATAGGAACAGGGTTAAGCAATCAGCCCCAGCATTTT
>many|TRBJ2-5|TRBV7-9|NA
CASSWGGETQYF
TGTGCCAGCAGCTGGGGTGGGGAGACCCAGTACTTC
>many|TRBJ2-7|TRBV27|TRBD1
CASSGQGLEQYF
TGTGCCAGCAGTGGACAGGGACTCGAGCAGTACTTC
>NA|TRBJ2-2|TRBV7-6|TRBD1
CASRAGTGNTGELFF
TGTGCCAGCAGAGCCGGGACAGGGAACACCGGGGAGCTGTTTTTT
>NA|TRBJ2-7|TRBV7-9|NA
CASSLIRQGLWEQYF
TGTGCCAGCAGCTTAATCCGACAGGGACTTTGGGAGCAGTACTTC
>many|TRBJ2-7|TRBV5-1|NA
CASSFPGTQSYEQYF
TGCGCCAGCAGCTTCCCTGGGACGCAGTCCTACGAGCAGTACTTC
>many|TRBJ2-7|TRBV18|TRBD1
CASSHRDRVSNEQYF
TGTGCCAGCTCACACCGGGACAGGGTTAGTAACGAGCAGTACTTC
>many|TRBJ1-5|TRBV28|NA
CASSFPLGGRLNQPQHF
TGTGCCAGCAGTTTCCCTCTTGGGGGACGGTTAAATCAGCCCCAGCATTTT
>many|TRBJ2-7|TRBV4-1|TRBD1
CASSQGTGPQSYEQYF
TGCGCCAGCAGCCAAGGGACAGGGCCCCAATCCTACGAGCAGTACTTC
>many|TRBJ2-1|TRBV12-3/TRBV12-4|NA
CASSFLLRVTNEQFF
TGTGCCAGCAGTTTCTTATTGAGAGTTACCAATGAGCAGTTCTTC
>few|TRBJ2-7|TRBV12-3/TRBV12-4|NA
CASSLGTASYEQYF
TGTGCCAGCAGTTTAGGGACTGCATCCTACGAGCAGTACTTC
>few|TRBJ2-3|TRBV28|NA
CASSSLVRDTQYF
TGTGCCAGCAGTTCACTAGTCAGGGATACGCAGTATTTT
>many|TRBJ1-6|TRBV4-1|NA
CASSQDLGSPLHF
TGCGCCAGCAGCCAAGATTTGGGTTCACCCCTCCACTTT
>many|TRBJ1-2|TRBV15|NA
CATSRDRQDYGYTF
TGTGCCACCAGCAGAGACCGACAGGACTATGGCTACACCTTC
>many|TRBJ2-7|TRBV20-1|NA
CSARDLSAIYEQYF
TGCAGTGCTAGAGATTTGTCAGCGATCTACGAGCAGTACTTC
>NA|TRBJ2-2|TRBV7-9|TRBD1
CASSLPQGAAGELFF
TGTGCCAGCAGCTTGCCACAGGGGGCGGCCGGGGAGCTGTTTTTT
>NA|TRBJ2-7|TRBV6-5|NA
CASNLLGSYEQYF
TGTGCCAGCAATCTACTAGGCTCCTACGAGCAGTACTTC
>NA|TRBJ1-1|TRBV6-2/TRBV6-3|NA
CASSYSRIRGRGNTEAFF
TGTGCCAGCAGTTACTCGAGGATTAGGGGAAGGGGGAACACTGAAGCTTTCTTT
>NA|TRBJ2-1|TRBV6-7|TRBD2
CASSPPGGRIYNEQFF
TGTGCCAGCAGTCCCCCTGGCGGGAGAATCTACAATGAGCAGTTCTTC
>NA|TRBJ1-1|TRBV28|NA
CASRMGQNTEAFF
TGTGCCAGCAGGATGGGGCAAAACACTGAAGCTTTCTTT